What follows are 2 T cell receptor beta chains derived from one specimen sequenced in a study of shared clonotypes between healthy human individuals. The method was immunoSEQ multiplex PCR; TCRdb's version includes in-frame clones alone and lacks a portion of them. The sample consists of 550,000 to 600,000 clones, about 98% of them appearing once. Naive CD8 populations comprised CD45RO-negative cells positively selected for CCR7, excluding terminally differentiated effector memory CD45RA+ cells. Sequenced sample: naive CD8+ T cells sorted from blood. These receptor sequences come from a man between 25 and 39 years old in good health.

The chain uses TRBV10-2 and TRBJ2-5, with TRBD2 matching over 8 bases. The CDR3 has 13 amino acids. V gave up 11 bases and J gave up 1 base; unmatched junction bases: 6. The germline CDR1 and CDR2 sequences are WSHSY and SAAADI. The CDR3 bases are TGCGCCGCTAGTAGCGGGGCCCAAGAGACCCAGTACTTC. This translates into CAASSGAQETQYF.

The rearrangement uses TRBV7-9 and TRBJ2-4; D is uncertain. Germline loops: CDR1 SEHNR, CDR2 FQNEAQ (reference sequence). This CDR3 has 12 amino acids. Trimming removed 3 bases from V and 6 bases from J, with 6 bases in between. This CDR3 reads CASSFDLNIQYF. The CDR3 DNA reads as TGTGCCAGCAGCTTCGACTTAAACATTCAGTACTTC.